This TCR beta chain was sequenced during a study of blood T cell repertoires in COVID-19. Study summary: Specimens from acute and convalescent COVID-19 originated in the United States, Italy and Spain. Nucleic acid was either cDNA or gDNA, and it came from T cells, B-cell-depleted T cells, or PBMCs.

Original handling: Nucleated cell counts were estimated from reference gene primer amplification. TCRdb keeps only in-frame clones here, not all; method: immunoSEQ multiplex PCR. V and J calls and clone size are as listed in that table; D and trimming were resolved from the DNA. The sample lists some 140,000 clones, roughly 84% seen once, with 0.55% to 0.75% in the top ten. Between the trimmed V and J ends, which lost 4 bases and 2 bases, there was a span of 9 bases. Germline V gene data show CDR1 as MNHEY and CDR2 as SVGEGT. The CDR3 is made up of 15 amino acids. The rearrangement joins TRBV6-2 or TRBV6-3 to TRBJ2-6, with D perhaps matching TRBD1 (6 bases). The source is a man in his 60s with COVID-19, enrolled during active disease. The sample comprised peripheral blood. CDR3 nucleotides: TGTGCCAGCAGTTTGGGGGCAACTGGGGCCAACGTCCTGACTTTC. It yields the protein CASSLGATGANVLTF.